A single sample gave rise to the 29 T cell receptor beta chains below, sequenced in a study of shared clonotypes between healthy human individuals. Assay: immunoSEQ multiplex PCR; the TCRdb copy retains only in-frame clones and omits some. Of around 650,000 clones in the sample, 96% were seen once. Terminally differentiated effector memory CD45RA+ cells were excluded from the naive CD8 cells, which were CD45RO-negative and positively selected for CCR7. Sequenced input: naive CD8+ T cells sorted from blood. The receptors were sampled from a young woman in good health.

The chain is built from TRBV27 and TRBJ2-3; D is undetermined. With 4 bases removed from V and 0 bases from J, the gap between germline ends came to 17 bases. Per germline, CDR1 MNHEY and CDR2 SMNVEV (reference sequence). The CDR3 length is 17 residues. The CDR3 reads CASSSRRGDESTDTQYF. Here the CDR3 DNA reads TGTGCCAGCAGTTCCCGCCGAGGAGACGAGAGCACAGATACGCAGTATTTT.

On this clone: Distinct nucleotide sequences in the sample also encode this CDR3. The genes are TRBV27 and TRBJ2-7; D is unclear. Germline CDR1 MNHEY, CDR2 SMNVEV (reference sequence). CDR3 length equals 14 residues. Trimming left V 4 bases short and J 0 bases short, with 10 bases between. CDR3 amino acids: CASSSGLSSYEQYF. In DNA form, the CDR3 reads TGTGCCAGCAGTTCAGGCCTAAGCTCCTACGAGCAGTACTTC.

The chain is built from TRBV4-1 and TRBJ2-5, with unresolved D. CDR1 is MGHRA, CDR2 YSYEKL, per germline. This CDR3 comprises 13 residues. Trimming left V 4 bases short and J 5 bases short, with 11 bases between. CDR3 DNA sequence: TGCGCCAGCAGCCTAGCCCGTTCGGAGACCCAGTACTTC. This encodes CASSLARSETQYF.

J is TRBJ2-7 and V is TRBV2; D gene unclear. Germline lookup yields CDR1 SNHLY and CDR2 FYNNEI. Trimming took off 11 bases at V and 0 bases at J, with 14 bases between the two ends. The CDR3 covers 13 residues. CDR3 DNA: TGTGCCGTTGGCATCCAGAGCTCCTACGAGCAGTACTTC. Protein product: CAVGIQSSYEQYF.

This clone is a singleton in its sample. The V and J genes are TRBV11-2 and TRBJ2-6; 10 positions match TRBD1. The germline V gene has CDR1 SGHAT and CDR2 FQNNGV. Trimming removed 1 base from V and 0 bases from J; junction bases left unmatched: 6. The CDR3 runs to 19 residues. The CDR3 DNA reads as TGTGCCAGCAGCTTAGTTTGGGACAGGGGAACCTCTGGGGCCAACGTCCTGACTTTC. Protein: CASSLVWDRGTSGANVLTF.

The chain recombines TRBV11-2 with TRBJ2-1, with 11 bases identical to TRBD2. Losses at the gene ends were 3 bases for V and 2 bases for J; bases not matched to a gene: 6. Germline assignment: CDR1 SGHAT and CDR2 FQNNGV. This CDR3 spans 17 amino acids. The CDR3 nucleotides are TGTGCCAGCAGCTTTCCCACTAGCGGGGGCGCCTACAATGAGCAGTTCTTC. This translates into CASSFPTSGGAYNEQFF.

The V gene is TRBV27, the J gene TRBJ1-1; D might be TRBD1 (6 bases). V lost 4 bases and J lost 3, with 9 bases in between. This CDR3 is 13 amino acids long. Per the germline V gene, CDR1 is MNHEY and CDR2 is SMNVEV (reference sequence). DNA for the CDR3: TGTGCCAGCAGTTGGGGGGGGCACACTGAAGCTTTCTTT. Residues: CASSWGGHTEAFF.

The chain recombines TRBV11-2 with TRBJ1-3; no reliable D call. This CDR3 is built from 15 residues. The V and J ends lost 4 bases and 2 bases respectively, with 12 bases between them. CDR1 is SGHAT, CDR2 FQNNGV, per germline. The CDR3 DNA sequence: TGTGCCAGCAGCTCTTATTTTTACCCTGGAAACACCATATATTTT. Its protein product is CASSSYFYPGNTIYF.

This chain links TRBV27 with TRBJ2-7; D perhaps matches TRBD2 (6 bases). The V end lost 4 bases, the J end lost 3 bases, and 13 bases lay between the germline ends. Germline V gives CDR1 MNHEY, CDR2 SMNVEV (reference sequence). CDR3 size: 14 residues. The CDR3 protein is CASSSAGRGYEQYF. DNA for the CDR3: TGTGCCAGCAGTTCGGCGGGACGGGGCTACGAGCAGTACTTC.

In this sample, this clone turned up once. The rearrangement uses TRBV7-9 and TRBJ2-7, with D uncertain. The V end was cut by 1 base, the J end by 0 bases, with 7 bases between. This CDR3 is built from 14 residues. CDR1 is SEHNR and CDR2 is FQNEAQ in the germline V gene (reference sequence). CDR3 loop: CASSLVSSSYEQYF. The CDR3 DNA follows: TGTGCCAGCAGCTTAGTCTCTAGCTCCTACGAGCAGTACTTC.

The rearrangement uses TRBV27 and TRBJ2-1; 15 bases map to TRBD2. V was pared by 3 bases and J by 10 bases, with 4 bases of the junction left unmatched. The length of the CDR3 is 15 residues. Germline V CDR1 and CDR2: MNHEY, SMNVEV (reference sequence). The CDR3 DNA follows: TGTGCCAGCAGTTTGGGACTAGCGGGAGGTACGGAGCAGTTCTTC. Residues: CASSLGLAGGTEQFF.

The sample holds one count of this clone. CDR3 amino acids: CASSYGTGNGYTF. The DNA for the CDR3 is TGTGCCAGCAGTTACGGGACAGGGAACGGCTACACCTTC. The genes are TRBV6-5 and TRBJ1-2; TRBD1 aligns across 9 bases. V was pared by 2 bases and J by 8 bases, with 3 bases of the junction left unmatched. Germline V gives CDR1 MNHEY, CDR2 SVGAGI. CDR3 length equals 13 residues.

The V and J genes are TRBV4-1 and TRBJ2-1, with TRBD2 matching 8 bases. The CDR3 spans 15 residues. Per the germline V gene, CDR1 is MGHRA and CDR2 is YSYEKL. Unmatched junction bases numbered 6, after V lost 1 base and J lost 7 bases. CDR3 nucleotide sequence: TGCGCCAGCAGCCAAGGACTAGCGCGGGGGAATGAGCAGTTCTTC. Protein sequence: CASSQGLARGNEQFF.

This rearrangement joins TRBV5-1 to TRBJ2-1, with TRBD2 identical over 10 bases. The ends lost 3 bases at V and 0 bases at J; junction bases unmatched: 6. The germline V gene has CDR1 SGHRS and CDR2 YFSETQ. CDR3 length: 17 residues. In nucleotides, the CDR3 is TGCGCCAGCAGCTATACTAGCGGGAAGCCCTCCTACAATGAGCAGTTCTTC. This encodes CASSYTSGKPSYNEQFF.

The genes are TRBV15 and TRBJ2-1; the D gene is possibly TRBD2 (5 bases). This CDR3 comprises 15 residues. The V gene's germline CDR1 is LNHNV and CDR2 YYDKDF (reference sequence). V lost 0 bases and J 5 bases, leaving 11 bases between the germline ends. This chain's CDR3 is CATSRDRGSDNEQFF. CDR3 bases: TGTGCCACCAGCAGAGATCGGGGTAGCGACAATGAGCAGTTCTTC.

The rearrangement links TRBV27 to TRBJ2-7, with 8 bases lining up with TRBD2. V lost 3 bases to trimming and J lost 7 bases; unmatched junction nucleotides: 8. The germline gives CDR1 MNHEY, CDR2 SMNVEV (reference sequence). The CDR3 is 14 amino acids. The CDR3 DNA reads as TGTGCCAGCAGTTTCTCCGGGAGGGCCCGAGAGCAGTACTTC. It yields the protein CASSFSGRAREQYF.

This chain uses TRBV15 with TRBJ2-7, with D perhaps TRBD1 (6 bases). Germline CDR1 and CDR2: LNHNV and YYDKDF (reference sequence). Between the trimmed V and J ends, which lost 6 bases and 2 bases, there was a span of 11 bases. The CDR3 contains 13 residues. In DNA form, the CDR3 reads TGTGCCACCAGAGGGACAAGTACCTACGAGCAGTACTTC. Translation gives CATRGTSTYEQYF.

The gene calls are TRBV5-1 and TRBJ2-1; 13 bases are a match to TRBD2. CDR1 is SGHRS, CDR2 YFSETQ, per germline. V trimming: 4 bases; J trimming: 5 bases; junction bases outside the gene matches: 3. CDR3 length: 15 amino acids. CDR3 protein: CASSPGLAGDNEQFF. In nucleotides, the CDR3 is TGCGCCAGCAGCCCAGGACTAGCGGGGGACAATGAGCAGTTCTTC.

The rearrangement links TRBV13 to TRBJ2-2; 9 bases line up with TRBD1. CDR1 PRHDT and CDR2 FYEKMQ come from the germline V gene (reference sequence). The CDR3 totals 16 residues. Trimming at V came to 10 bases and at J to 1 base, leaving 10 bases not matched to a gene. DNA of the CDR3: TGTGCCACCAAGCCTACGGGACAGGGGAACACCGGGGAGCTGTTTTTT. This translates into CATKPTGQGNTGELFF.

The rearrangement links TRBV5-6 to TRBJ2-5, with 7 bases matching TRBD1. Germline trimming cut 0 bases from V and 5 bases from J; bases unmatched to any gene: 7. The germline gives CDR1 SGHDT, CDR2 YYEEEE. The length of the CDR3 is 15 residues. CDR3 coding DNA: TGTGCCAGCAGCTTGGCCACAGGGGTCGGGGAGACCCAGTACTTC. It codes for CASSLATGVGETQYF.

The J gene is TRBJ2-7, the V gene TRBV28, with 10 positions matching TRBD2. There are 15 residues in the CDR3. CDR1 and CDR2 (germline): MDHEN, SYDVKM. Losses at the gene ends were 3 bases for V and 6 bases for J; bases not matched to a gene: 8. The CDR3 reads CASSFPLAGESEQYF. The CDR3 nucleotides read TGTGCCAGCAGTTTTCCCCTAGCGGGAGAATCCGAGCAGTACTTC.

This chain uses TRBV5-4 with TRBJ2-7; 8 nucleotides line up with TRBD2. CDR1 and CDR2 (germline): SGHNT, YYREEE (reference sequence). J lost 3 bases, V lost 1 base, and 12 bases had no gene match. The CDR3 has 17 amino acids. The CDR3 DNA reads TGTGCCAGCAGCTTGTGGCGTAGCGGGACGCCAGGCTACGAGCAGTACTTC. Its translation is CASSLWRSGTPGYEQYF.

The chain recombines TRBV28 with TRBJ2-6, with a weak D call TRBD1 (6 bases). Looked up from germline, CDR1 is MDHEN and CDR2 is SYDVKM. V shed 7 bases and J shed 0 bases, with 16 bases lying between them. The CDR3 is 17 residues long. CDR3 sequence: CASTIQGPFSGANVLTF. In nucleotides, the CDR3 is TGTGCCAGCACCATACAGGGCCCATTCTCTGGGGCCAACGTCCTGACTTTC.

V and J are TRBV11-2 and TRBJ2-3; 9 bases are a match to TRBD2. J lost 3 bases, V lost 1 base, and 5 bases had no gene match. In germline, CDR1 is SGHAT, CDR2 FQNNGV. The CDR3 is 16 residues long. The CDR3 is CASSLAAGGPTDTQYF. CDR3 sequence (DNA): TGTGCCAGCAGCTTAGCGGCGGGAGGGCCTACAGATACGCAGTATTTT.

The chain uses TRBV28 and TRBJ1-5; perhaps TRBD1 as D (5 bases). The V end lost 3 bases, the J end lost 0 bases, and 18 bases lay between the germline ends. The CDR3 has 18 amino acids. Germline CDR1 is MDHEN and CDR2 is SYDVKM. The CDR3 coding sequence is TGTGCCAGCAGTTTCGATGCCGGGGCCCACTTTAGCAATCAGCCCCAGCATTTT. Translated: CASSFDAGAHFSNQPQHF.

This sequence joins TRBV9 and TRBJ1-5; 7 positions match TRBD1. V was clipped by 0 bases and J by 7 bases; unmatched bases: 4. CDR3 length: 14 amino acids. Germline CDR1 SGDLS, CDR2 YYNGEE. CDR3 loop: CASSVEGGGQPQHF. CDR3 sequence (DNA): TGTGCCAGCAGCGTAGAAGGGGGCGGGCAGCCCCAGCATTTT.

J is TRBJ2-1 and V is TRBV2; 9 nucleotides match TRBD1. The CDR3 has 13 residues. CDR1 and CDR2 (germline): SNHLY, FYNNEI. Trimming at V came to 7 bases and at J to 6 bases, leaving 4 bases not matched to a gene. This CDR3 is CASNLGQGNEQFF. The CDR3 region has the DNA TGTGCCAGCAACCTGGGACAGGGCAATGAGCAGTTCTTC.

J is TRBJ2-5 and V is TRBV7-6; 7 nucleotides agree with TRBD2. The CDR3 is made up of 15 amino acids. Germline loops: CDR1 SGHVS, CDR2 FNYEAQ. The V and J ends lost 5 bases and 11 bases, in that order; junction bases with no gene match: 17. CDR3 sequence reads: CASSRRGEYPTEQYF. For the CDR3, the DNA is TGTGCCAGCAGCCGACGGGGGGAATATCCTACGGAGCAGTACTTC.

The V gene is TRBV13, the J gene TRBJ1-2; 8 positions agree with TRBD1. V lost 3 bases, J lost 4 bases, and 7 bases stayed unmatched. The germline V gene encodes CDR1 PRHDT and CDR2 FYEKMQ (reference sequence). The length of the CDR3 is 15 residues. This chain's CDR3 is CASSFDRGPSYGYTF. The CDR3, as DNA: TGTGCCAGCAGCTTCGACAGGGGACCTTCCTATGGCTACACCTTC.